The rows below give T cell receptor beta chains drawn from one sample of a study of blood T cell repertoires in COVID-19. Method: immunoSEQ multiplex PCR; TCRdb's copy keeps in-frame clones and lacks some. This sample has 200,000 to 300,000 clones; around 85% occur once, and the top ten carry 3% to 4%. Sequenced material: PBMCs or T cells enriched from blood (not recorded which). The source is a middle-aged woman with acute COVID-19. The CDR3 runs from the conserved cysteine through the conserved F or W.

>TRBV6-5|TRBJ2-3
CASSYGQGEGTDTQYF
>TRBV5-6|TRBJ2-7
CASSPAEPSGAYEQYF
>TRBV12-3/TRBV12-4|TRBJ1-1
CASSPTGYTEAFF
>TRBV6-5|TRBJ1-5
CASKVKPGSNQPQHF
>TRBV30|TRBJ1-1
CAWRQHEAFF
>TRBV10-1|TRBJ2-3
CASSGRGTKTNTQYF
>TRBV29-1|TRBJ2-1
CSAGLRPGQPSSYNEQFF
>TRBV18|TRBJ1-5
CASSKDRGNQPQHF
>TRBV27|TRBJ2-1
CASRPSGRLLNEQFF
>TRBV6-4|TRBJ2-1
CASSDSTSAENEQFF
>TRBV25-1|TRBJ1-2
CASSASDRGLYGYTF
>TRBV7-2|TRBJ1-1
CASSLGAGGGTEAFF
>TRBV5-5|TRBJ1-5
CASTPAGGYQPQHF
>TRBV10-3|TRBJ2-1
CAISESLAGDNEQFF
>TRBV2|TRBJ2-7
CATLTSGQTYEQYF
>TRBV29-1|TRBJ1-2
CSVEGVRDSNYGYTF
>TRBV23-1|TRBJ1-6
CASSPPEAGNSPLHF
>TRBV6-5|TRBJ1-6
CASSYRDTLNSPLHF
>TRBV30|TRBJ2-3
CAWKVWRGEGTDTQYF
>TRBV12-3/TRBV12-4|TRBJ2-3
CASRKREKDTQYF
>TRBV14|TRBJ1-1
CASSYREMNTEAFF
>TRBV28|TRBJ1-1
CASSLAGGTFF
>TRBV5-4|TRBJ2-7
CASSSLRQPNEQYF
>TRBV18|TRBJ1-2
CASSPSAELAAGSYGYTF
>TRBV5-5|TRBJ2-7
CASSLKWDRFPYEQYF
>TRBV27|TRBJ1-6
CASSATGFGNSPLHF
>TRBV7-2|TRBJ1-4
CASSLPRGGVEKLFF